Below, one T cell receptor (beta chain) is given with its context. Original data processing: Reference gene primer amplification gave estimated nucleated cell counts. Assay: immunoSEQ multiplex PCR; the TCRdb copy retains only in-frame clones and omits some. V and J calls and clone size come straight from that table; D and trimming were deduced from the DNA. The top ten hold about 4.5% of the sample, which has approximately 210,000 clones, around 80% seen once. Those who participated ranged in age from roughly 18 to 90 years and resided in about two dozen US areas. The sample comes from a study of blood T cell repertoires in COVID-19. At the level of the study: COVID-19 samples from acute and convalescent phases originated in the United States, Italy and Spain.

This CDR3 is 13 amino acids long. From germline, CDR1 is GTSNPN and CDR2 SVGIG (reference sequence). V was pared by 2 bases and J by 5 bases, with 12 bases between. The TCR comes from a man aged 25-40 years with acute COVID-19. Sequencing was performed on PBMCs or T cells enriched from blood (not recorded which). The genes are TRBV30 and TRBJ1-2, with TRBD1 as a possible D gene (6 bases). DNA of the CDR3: TGTGCCTGGAGTACAGGGCTTAGATATGGCTACACCTTC. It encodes CAWSTGLRYGYTF.